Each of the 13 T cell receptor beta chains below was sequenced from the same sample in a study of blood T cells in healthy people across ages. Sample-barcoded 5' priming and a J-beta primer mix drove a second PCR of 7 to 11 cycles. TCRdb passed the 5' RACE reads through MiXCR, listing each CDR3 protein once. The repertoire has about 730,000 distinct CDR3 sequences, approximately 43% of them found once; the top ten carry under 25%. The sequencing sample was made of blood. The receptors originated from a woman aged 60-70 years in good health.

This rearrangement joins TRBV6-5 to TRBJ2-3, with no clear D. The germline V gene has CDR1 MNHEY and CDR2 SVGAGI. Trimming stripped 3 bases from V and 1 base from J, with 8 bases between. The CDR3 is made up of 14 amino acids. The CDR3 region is CASSYLVGTDTQYF. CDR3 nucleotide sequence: TGTGCCAGCAGTTATCTAGTCGGCACAGATACGCAGTATTTT.

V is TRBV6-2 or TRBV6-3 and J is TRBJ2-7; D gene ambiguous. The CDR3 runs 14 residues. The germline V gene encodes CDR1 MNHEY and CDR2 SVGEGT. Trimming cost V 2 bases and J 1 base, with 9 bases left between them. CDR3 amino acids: CASSYPDPSYEQYF. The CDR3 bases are TGTGCCAGCAGTTACCCGGACCCTTCCTACGAGCAGTACTTC.

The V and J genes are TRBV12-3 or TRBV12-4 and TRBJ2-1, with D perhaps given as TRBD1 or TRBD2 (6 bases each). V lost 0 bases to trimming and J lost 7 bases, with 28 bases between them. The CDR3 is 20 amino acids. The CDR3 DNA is TGTGCCAGCAGTTTAGCGATCAGGGGCGTTCGGCGGGATGTAAGGAATGAGCAGTTCTTC. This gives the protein CASSLAIRGVRRDVRNEQFF.

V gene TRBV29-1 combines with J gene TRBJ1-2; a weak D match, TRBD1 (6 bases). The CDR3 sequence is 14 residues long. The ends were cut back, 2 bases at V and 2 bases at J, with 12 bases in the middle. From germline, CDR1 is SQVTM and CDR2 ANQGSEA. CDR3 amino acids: CSVETTGSNYGYTF. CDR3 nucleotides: TGCAGCGTTGAAACGACAGGCTCCAACTATGGCTACACCTTC.

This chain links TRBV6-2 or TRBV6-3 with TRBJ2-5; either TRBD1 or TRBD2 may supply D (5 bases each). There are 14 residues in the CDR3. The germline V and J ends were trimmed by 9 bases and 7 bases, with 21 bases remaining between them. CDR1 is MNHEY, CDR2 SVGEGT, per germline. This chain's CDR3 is CASRSKTVRGTQYF. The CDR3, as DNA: TGTGCCAGTCGGAGTAAGACAGTCCGGGGGACCCAGTACTTC.

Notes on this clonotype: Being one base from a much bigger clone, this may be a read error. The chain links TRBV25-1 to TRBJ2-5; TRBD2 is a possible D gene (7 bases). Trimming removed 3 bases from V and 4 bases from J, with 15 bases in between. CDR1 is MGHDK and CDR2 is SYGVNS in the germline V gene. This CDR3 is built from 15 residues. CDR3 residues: CASSEIVGGRETQYF. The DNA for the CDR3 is TGTGCCAGCAGTGAGATAGTGGGGGGGCGAGAGACCCAGTACTTC.

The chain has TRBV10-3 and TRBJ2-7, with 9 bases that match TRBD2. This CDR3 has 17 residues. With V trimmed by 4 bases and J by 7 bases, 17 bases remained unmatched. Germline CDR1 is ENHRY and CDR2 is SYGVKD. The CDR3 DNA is TGTGCCATCAGTGGACCCCGGGGCGGGAGGGACCATGGTGAGCAGTACTTC. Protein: CAISGPRGGRDHGEQYF.

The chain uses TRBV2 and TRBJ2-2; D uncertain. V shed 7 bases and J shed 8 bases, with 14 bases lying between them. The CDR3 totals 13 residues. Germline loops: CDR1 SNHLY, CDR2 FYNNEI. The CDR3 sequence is CASTTVGRGELFF. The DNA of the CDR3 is TGTGCCAGCACTACGGTGGGAAGGGGGGAGCTGTTTTTT.

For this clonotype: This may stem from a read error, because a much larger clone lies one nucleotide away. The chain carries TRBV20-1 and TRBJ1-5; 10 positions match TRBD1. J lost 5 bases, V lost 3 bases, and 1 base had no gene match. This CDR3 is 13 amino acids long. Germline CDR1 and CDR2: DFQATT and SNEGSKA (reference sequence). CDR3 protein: CSARGTGDQPQHF. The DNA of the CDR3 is TGCAGTGCTAGGGGGACAGGGGATCAGCCCCAGCATTTT.

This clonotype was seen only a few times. The CDR3 sequence is CASSVDPAGSYNEQFF. CDR3 nucleotide sequence: TGTGCCAGCAGCGTAGACCCAGCGGGGAGCTACAATGAGCAGTTCTTC. V gene TRBV9 combines with J gene TRBJ2-1; TRBD2 agrees at 7 bases. V was clipped by 0 bases and J by 3 bases; unmatched bases: 6. The germline gives CDR1 SGDLS, CDR2 YYNGEE. The length of the CDR3 is 16 residues.

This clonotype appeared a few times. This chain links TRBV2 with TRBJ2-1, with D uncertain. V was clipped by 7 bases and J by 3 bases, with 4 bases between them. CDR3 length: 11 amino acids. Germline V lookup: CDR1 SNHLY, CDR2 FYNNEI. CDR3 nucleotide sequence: TGTGCCAGCAACGGCTACAATGAGCAGTTCTTC. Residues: CASNGYNEQFF.

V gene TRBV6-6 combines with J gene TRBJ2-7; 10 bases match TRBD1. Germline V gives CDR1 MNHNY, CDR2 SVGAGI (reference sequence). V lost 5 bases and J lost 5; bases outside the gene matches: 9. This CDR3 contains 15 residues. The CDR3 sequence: CASSRGGTGENEQYF. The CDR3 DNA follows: TGTGCCAGCAGTAGGGGGGGGACAGGGGAAAACGAGCAGTACTTC.

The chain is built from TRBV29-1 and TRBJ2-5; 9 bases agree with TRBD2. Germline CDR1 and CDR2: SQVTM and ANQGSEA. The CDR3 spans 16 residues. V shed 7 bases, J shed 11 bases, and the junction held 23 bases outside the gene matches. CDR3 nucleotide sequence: TGCAGCGCCCCCCTATCTAGCGGGAAGGGGGTAGGTGAGCAGTACTTC. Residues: CSAPLSSGKGVGEQYF.